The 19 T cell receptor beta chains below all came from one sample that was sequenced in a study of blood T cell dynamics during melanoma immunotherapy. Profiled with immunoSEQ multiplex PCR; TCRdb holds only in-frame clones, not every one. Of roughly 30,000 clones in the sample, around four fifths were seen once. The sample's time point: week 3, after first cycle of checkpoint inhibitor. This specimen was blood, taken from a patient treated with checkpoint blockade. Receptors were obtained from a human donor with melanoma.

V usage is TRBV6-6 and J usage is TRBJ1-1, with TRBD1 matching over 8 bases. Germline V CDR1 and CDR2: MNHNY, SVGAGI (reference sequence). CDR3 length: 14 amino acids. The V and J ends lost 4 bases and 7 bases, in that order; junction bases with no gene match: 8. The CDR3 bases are TGTGCCAGCAGTTCCGTTCAGGACAGGGATGAAGCTTTCTTT. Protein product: CASSSVQDRDEAFF.

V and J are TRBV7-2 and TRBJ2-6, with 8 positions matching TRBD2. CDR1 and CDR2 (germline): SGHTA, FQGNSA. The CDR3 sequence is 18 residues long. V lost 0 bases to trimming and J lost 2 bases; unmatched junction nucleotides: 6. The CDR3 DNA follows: TGTGCCAGCAGCTTAGCCAGCGGGAGTATGGCTGGGGCCAACGTCCTGACTTTC. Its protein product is CASSLASGSMAGANVLTF.

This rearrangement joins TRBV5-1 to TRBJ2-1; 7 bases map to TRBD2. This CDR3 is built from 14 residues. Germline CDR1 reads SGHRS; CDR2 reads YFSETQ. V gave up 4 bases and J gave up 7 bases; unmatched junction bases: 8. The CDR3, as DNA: TGCGCCAGCAGCCCCAGCGGGACGGTTAATGAGCAGTTCTTC. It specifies CASSPSGTVNEQFF.

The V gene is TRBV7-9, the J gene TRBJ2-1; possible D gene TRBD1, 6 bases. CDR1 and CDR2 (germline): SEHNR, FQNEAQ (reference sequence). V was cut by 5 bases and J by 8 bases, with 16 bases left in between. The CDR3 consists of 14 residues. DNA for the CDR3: TGTGCCAGCAGCCCTTGGACAGCGGTCGATGAGCAGTTCTTC. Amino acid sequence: CASSPWTAVDEQFF.

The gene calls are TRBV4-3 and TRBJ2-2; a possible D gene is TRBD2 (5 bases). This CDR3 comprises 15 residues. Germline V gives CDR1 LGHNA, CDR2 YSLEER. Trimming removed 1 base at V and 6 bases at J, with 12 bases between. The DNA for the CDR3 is TGCGCCAGCAGCCAAGCCGGGGTAGGAGCCGGGGAGCTGTTTTTT. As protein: CASSQAGVGAGELFF.

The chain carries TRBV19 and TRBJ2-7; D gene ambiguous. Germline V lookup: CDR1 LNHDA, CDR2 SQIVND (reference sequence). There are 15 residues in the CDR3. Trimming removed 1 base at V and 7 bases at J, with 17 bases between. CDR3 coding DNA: TGTGCCAGTAGTATAGGAGAGGTTCCGTTACGGGAGCAGTACTTC. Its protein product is CASSIGEVPLREQYF.

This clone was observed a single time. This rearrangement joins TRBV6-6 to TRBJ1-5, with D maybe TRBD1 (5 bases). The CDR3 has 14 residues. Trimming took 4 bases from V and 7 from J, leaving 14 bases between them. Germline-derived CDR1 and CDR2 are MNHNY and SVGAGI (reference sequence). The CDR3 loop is CASSLGVREQPQHF. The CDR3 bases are TGTGCCAGCAGTTTGGGGGTTCGGGAGCAGCCCCAGCATTTT.

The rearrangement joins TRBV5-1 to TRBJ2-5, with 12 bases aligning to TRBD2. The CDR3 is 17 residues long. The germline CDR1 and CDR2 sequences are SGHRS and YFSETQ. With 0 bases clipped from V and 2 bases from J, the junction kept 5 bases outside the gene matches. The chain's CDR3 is CASSLGQLAGGQETQYF. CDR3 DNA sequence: TGCGCCAGCAGCTTGGGCCAACTAGCGGGGGGTCAAGAGACCCAGTACTTC. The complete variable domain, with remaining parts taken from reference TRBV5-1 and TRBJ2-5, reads KAGVTQTPRYLIKTRGQQVTLSCSPISGHRSVSWYQQTPGQGLQFLFEYFSETQRNKGNFPGRFSGRQFSNSRSEMNVSTLELGDSALYLCASSLGQLAGGQETQYFGPGTRLLVL.

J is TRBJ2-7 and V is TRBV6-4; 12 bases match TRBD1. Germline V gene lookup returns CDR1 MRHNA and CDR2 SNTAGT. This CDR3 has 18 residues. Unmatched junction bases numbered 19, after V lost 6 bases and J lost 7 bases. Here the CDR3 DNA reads TGTGCCAGCAGCCGCCGGGACAGGGGGCGGAGGGCTACGAAGGAGCAGTACTTC. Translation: CASSRRDRGRRATKEQYF.

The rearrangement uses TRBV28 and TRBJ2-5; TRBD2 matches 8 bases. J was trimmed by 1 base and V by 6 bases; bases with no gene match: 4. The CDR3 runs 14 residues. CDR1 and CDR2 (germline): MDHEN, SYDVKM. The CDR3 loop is CASSRSGIQETQYF. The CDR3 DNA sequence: TGTGCCAGCAGCCGTAGCGGGATCCAAGAGACCCAGTACTTC.

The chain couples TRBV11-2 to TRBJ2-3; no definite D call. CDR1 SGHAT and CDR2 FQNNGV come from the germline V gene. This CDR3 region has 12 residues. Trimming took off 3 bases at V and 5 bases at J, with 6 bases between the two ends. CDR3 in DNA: TGTGCCAGCAGCTTGGCCATAGATACGCAGTATTTT. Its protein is CASSLAIDTQYF.

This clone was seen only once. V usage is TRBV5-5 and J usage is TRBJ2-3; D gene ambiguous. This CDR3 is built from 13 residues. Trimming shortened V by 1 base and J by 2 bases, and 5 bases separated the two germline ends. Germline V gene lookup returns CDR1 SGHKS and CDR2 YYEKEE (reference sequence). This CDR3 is CASSLNPTDTQYF. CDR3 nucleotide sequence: TGTGCCAGCAGCTTGAACCCCACAGATACGCAGTATTTT.

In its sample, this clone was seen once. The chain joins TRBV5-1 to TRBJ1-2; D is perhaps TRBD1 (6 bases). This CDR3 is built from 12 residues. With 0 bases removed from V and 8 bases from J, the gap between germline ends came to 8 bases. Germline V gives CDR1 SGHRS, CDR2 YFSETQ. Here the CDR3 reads CASSLDRAGYTF. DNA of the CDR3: TGCGCCAGCAGCTTGGACAGGGCCGGCTACACCTTC.

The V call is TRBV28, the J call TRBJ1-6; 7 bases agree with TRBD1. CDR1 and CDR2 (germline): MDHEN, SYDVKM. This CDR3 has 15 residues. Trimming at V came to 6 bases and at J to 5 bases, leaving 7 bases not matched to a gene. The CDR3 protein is CASSSDRMDNSPLHF. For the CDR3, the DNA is TGTGCCAGCAGCTCGGACAGGATGGATAATTCACCCCTCCACTTT. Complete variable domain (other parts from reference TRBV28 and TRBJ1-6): DVKVTQSSRYLVKRTGEKVFLECVQDMDHENMFWYRQDPGLGLRLIYFSYDVKMKEKGDIPEGYSVSREKKERFSLILESASTNQTSMYLCASSSDRMDNSPLHFGNGTRLTVT.

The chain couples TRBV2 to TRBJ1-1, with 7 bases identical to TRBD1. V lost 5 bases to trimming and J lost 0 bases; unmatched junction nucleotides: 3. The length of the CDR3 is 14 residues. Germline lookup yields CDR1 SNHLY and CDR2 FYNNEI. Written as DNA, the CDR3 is TGTGCCAGCAGTCGGGGACAGATGAACACTGAAGCTTTCTTT. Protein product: CASSRGQMNTEAFF.

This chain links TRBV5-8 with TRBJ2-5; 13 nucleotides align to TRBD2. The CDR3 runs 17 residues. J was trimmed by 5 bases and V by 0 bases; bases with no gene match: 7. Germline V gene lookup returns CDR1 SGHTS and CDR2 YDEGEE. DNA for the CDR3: TGTGCCAGCAGCTTGGGACTAGCGGGGGGCCAGGCCGAGACCCAGTACTTC. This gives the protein CASSLGLAGGQAETQYF.

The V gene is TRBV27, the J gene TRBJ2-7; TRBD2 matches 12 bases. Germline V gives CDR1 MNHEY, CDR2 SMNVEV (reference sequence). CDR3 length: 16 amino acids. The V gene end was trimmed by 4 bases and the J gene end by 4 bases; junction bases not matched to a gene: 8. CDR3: CASSSYSGLAGYEQYF. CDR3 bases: TGTGCCAGCAGTTCGTATTCGGGACTAGCGGGTTACGAGCAGTACTTC.

The CDR3 sequence is CASSGPTDGYTF. For the CDR3, the DNA is TGTGCCAGCAGCGGGCCTACGGATGGCTACACCTTC. This chain joins TRBV9 and TRBJ1-2; D is uncertain. V was shortened by 3 bases and J by 6 bases, with 9 bases between the two germline ends. The germline V gene has CDR1 SGDLS and CDR2 YYNGEE. CDR3 length: 12 amino acids.

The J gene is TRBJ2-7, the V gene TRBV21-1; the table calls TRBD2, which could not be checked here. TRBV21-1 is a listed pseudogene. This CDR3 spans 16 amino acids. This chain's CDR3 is CASSRGGRGRRYEQYF. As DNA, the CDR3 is TGTGCCAGCAGCCGTGGGGGGAGGGGCCGTCGCTACGAGCAGTACTTC.